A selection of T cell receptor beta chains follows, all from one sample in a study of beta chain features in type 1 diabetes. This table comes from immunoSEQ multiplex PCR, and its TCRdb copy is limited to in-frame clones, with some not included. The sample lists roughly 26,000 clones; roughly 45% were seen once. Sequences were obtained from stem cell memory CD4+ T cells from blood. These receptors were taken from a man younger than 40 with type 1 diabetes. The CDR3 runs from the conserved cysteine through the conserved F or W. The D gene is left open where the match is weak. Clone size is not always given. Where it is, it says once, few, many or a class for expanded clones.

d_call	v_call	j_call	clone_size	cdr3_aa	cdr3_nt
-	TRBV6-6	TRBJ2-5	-	CASSYSGLVGETQYF	TGTGCCAGCAGTTACTCGGGACTCGTTGGAGAGACCCAGTACTTC
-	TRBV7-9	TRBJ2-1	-	CASSLLAAWEEGNHEQFF	TGTGCCAGCAGCTTATTGGCGGCGTGGGAGGAGGGAAATCATGAGCAGTTCTTC
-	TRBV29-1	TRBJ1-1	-	CSTLSGNTEAFF	TGCAGCACCCTCAGTGGTAACACTGAAGCTTTCTTT
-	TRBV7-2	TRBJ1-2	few	CASSFFSYGYTF	TGTGCCAGCAGCTTTTTCTCCTATGGCTACACCTTC
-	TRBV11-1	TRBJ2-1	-	CASSGDREAEQFF	TGTGCCAGCAGCGGAGACAGGGAGGCTGAGCAGTTCTTC
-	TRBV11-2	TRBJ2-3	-	CASSLGGPTDTQYF	TGTGCCAGCAGCTTAGGGGGGCCCACAGATACGCAGTATTTT
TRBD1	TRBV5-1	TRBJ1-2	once	CASSFQGDNYGYTF	TGCGCCAGCAGCTTTCAGGGGGATAACTATGGCTACACCTTC
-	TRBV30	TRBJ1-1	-	CAWSSSFDTEAFF	TGTGCCTGGAGTTCTTCTTTCGACACTGAAGCTTTCTTT
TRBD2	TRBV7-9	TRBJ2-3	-	CASSFGTRDDTQYF	TGTGCCAGCAGCTTTGGGACTAGAGACGATACGCAGTATTTT
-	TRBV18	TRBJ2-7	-	CASSPLGAGFGYEQYF	TGTGCCAGCTCACCACTAGGTGCGGGGTTTGGCTACGAGCAGTACTTC
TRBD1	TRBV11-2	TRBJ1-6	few	CASSPRQGSPLHF	TGTGCCAGCAGCCCCCGACAGGGCTCACCCCTCCACTTT
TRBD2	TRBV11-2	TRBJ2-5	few	CASSNPERGRETQYF	TGTGCCAGCAGCAATCCCGAGCGGGGCCGAGAGACCCAGTACTTC
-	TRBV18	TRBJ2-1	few	CASSPGPSSYNEQFF	TGTGCCAGCTCACCGGGTCCTAGCTCCTACAATGAGCAGTTCTTC
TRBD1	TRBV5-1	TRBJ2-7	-	CASSHSDRVYEQYF	TGCGCCAGCAGCCATTCGGACAGGGTCTACGAGCAGTACTTC
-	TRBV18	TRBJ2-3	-	CASSPPGVADTDTQYF	TGTGCCAGCTCACCCCCCGGGGTAGCGGACACAGATACGCAGTATTTT
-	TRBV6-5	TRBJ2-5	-	CASSGTSNQETQYF	TGTGCCAGCAGTGGAACTAGCAACCAAGAGACCCAGTACTTC
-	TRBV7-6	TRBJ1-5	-	CASSSQGQPQHF	TGTGCCAGCAGCTCTCAGGGACAGCCCCAGCATTTT
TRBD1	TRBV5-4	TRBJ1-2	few	CASSWTGGGNYGYTF	TGTGCCAGCAGCTGGACAGGGGGAGGTAACTATGGCTACACCTTC
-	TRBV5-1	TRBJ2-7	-	CASRANYEQYF	TGCGCCAGCAGGGCAAACTACGAGCAGTACTTC
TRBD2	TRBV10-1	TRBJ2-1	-	CASSDGAGGLDEQFF	TGCGCCAGCAGTGATGGAGCGGGAGGCTTGGATGAGCAGTTCTTC
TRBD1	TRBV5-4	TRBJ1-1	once	CASSAARGPINEAFF	TGTGCCAGCAGTGCTGCGAGGGGGCCAATAAATGAAGCTTTCTTT
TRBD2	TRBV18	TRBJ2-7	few	CASSLSGGPGEQYF	TGTGCCAGCTCCCTTAGCGGGGGGCCGGGCGAGCAGTACTTC
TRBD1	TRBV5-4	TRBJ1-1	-	CASSPGQGPEAFF	TGTGCCAGCAGTCCCGGACAGGGCCCTGAAGCTTTCTTT
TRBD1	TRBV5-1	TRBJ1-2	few	CASSLGTDDGYTF	TGCGCCAGCAGCCTCGGGACAGACGATGGCTACACCTTC
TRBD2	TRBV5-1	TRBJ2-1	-	CASSGTSGGAYNEQFF	TGCGCCAGCAGCGGAACTAGCGGGGGGGCCTACAATGAGCAGTTCTTC
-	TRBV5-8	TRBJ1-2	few	CASSPGNPKNYGYTF	TGTGCCAGCAGCCCGGGAAATCCTAAGAACTATGGCTACACCTTC
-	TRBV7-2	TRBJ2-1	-	CASSLGNGALGANEQFF	TGTGCCAGCAGCTTGGGCAATGGGGCCCTAGGGGCGAATGAGCAGTTCTTC
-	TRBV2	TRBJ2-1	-	CASSALRDNEQFF	TGTGCCAGCAGTGCCCTGAGGGACAATGAGCAGTTCTTC
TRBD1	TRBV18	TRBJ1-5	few	CASSLGTGGNQPQHF	TGTGCCAGCTCACTAGGGACAGGGGGCAATCAGCCCCAGCATTTT
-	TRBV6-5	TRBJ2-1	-	CASSYSPRRNNEQFF	TGTGCCAGCAGTTACTCCCCCCGGCGGAACAATGAGCAGTTCTTC
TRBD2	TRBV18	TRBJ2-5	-	CASSPSLGSGVSRGETQYF	TGTGCCAGCTCCCCCTCCCTGGGTAGCGGGGTTTCTCGAGGAGAGACCCAGTACTTC